Listed here are 13 T cell receptor beta chains from one sample, sequenced in a study of T cell changes during pregnancy in multiple sclerosis. Clones were sequenced by immunoSEQ multiplex PCR, and TCRdb holds only the in-frame ones, with some missing. The sample contains about 22,000 clones, about 90% of which appear only once. This sample comprised CD8+ T cells from peripheral blood mononuclear cells, obtained after pregnancy. The receptor source for this set is a female donor with multiple sclerosis, enrolled in a pregnancy study.

This clone was counted a single time. The chain combines TRBV28 with TRBJ1-1, with 10 nucleotides matching TRBD1. This CDR3 has 18 residues. J gave up 6 bases and V 3 bases, and 16 bases lay outside the gene matches. Germline CDR1 MDHEN, CDR2 SYDVKM. The DNA of the CDR3 is TGTGCCAGCAGTTTGCCTCCGGGACAGGGGCGCAAGAGGGCTGAAGCTTTCTTT. Its protein is CASSLPPGQGRKRAEAFF.

This rearrangement joins TRBV27 to TRBJ2-6; D is possibly TRBD2 (6 bases). V was pared by 0 bases and J by 0 bases, with 18 bases between. This CDR3 contains 20 residues. In germline, CDR1 is MNHEY, CDR2 SMNVEV (reference sequence). The CDR3 sequence: CASSLSVTGLGLSGANVLTF. CDR3 nucleotides: TGTGCCAGCAGTTTATCTGTAACGGGACTGGGCCTCTCTGGGGCCAACGTCCTGACTTTC. The full variable domain, in which reference TRBV27 and TRBJ2-6 provide the parts outside the CDR3, is EAQVTQNPRYLITVTGKKLTVTCSQNMNHEYMSWYRQDPGLGLRQIYYSMNVEVTDKGDVPEGYKVSRKEKRNFPLILESPSPNQTSLYFCASSLSVTGLGLSGANVLTFGAGSRLTVL.

CDR3 sequence reads: CASSQGQGEAATNEKLFF. DNA for the CDR3: TGCGCCAGCAGCCAAGGACAGGGAGAGGCCGCAACTAATGAAAAACTGTTTTTT. The chain couples TRBV4-1 to TRBJ1-4; 7 bases agree with TRBD1. The CDR3 consists of 18 residues. CDR1 is MGHRA and CDR2 is YSYEKL in the germline V gene. V lost 1 base and J lost 0; bases outside the gene matches: 8.

This chain connects TRBV5-1 to TRBJ2-1; no clear D gene. The CDR3 runs 14 residues. Germline loops: CDR1 SGHRS, CDR2 YFSETQ. V was clipped by 4 bases and J by 2 bases, with 10 bases between them. CDR3 DNA: TGCGCCAGCAGCCCCTACAGCCCCTACAATGAGCAGTTCTTC. Translating gives CASSPYSPYNEQFF.

The V gene is TRBV7-2, the J gene TRBJ2-2, with D perhaps matching TRBD1 (6 bases). The germline V gene has CDR1 SGHTA and CDR2 FQGNSA. The CDR3 length is 17 residues. V was cut by 1 base and J by 2 bases, with 14 bases left in between. CDR3: CASSLEFGTPNTGELFF. The CDR3 DNA follows: TGTGCCAGCAGCTTAGAATTCGGGACACCTAACACCGGGGAGCTGTTTTTT.

The V and J genes are TRBV2 and TRBJ2-1, with D maybe TRBD2 (5 bases). Germline CDR1 and CDR2: SNHLY and FYNNEI. Trimming cost V 6 bases and J 8 bases, with 23 bases left between them. The CDR3 sequence is 16 residues long. The CDR3 here is CASSEDLSGYTDEQFF. CDR3 sequence (DNA): TGTGCCAGCAGCGAGGACTTATCTGGGTATACGGATGAGCAGTTCTTC.

The rearrangement joins TRBV6-4 to TRBJ2-1, with a possible D match to TRBD1 (5 bases). Trimming cost V 0 bases and J 6 bases, with 6 bases left between them. This CDR3 has 13 residues. The germline gives CDR1 MRHNA, CDR2 SNTAGT. The CDR3: CASSDSDTNEQFF. CDR3 DNA: TGTGCCAGCAGTGACTCGGACACCAATGAGCAGTTCTTC.

There are a few counts of this clone. The chain joins TRBV25-1 to TRBJ2-3, with 8 positions matching TRBD2. This CDR3 is 16 amino acids long. Germline V gene sequence: CDR1 MGHDK, CDR2 SYGVNS. V was pared by 3 bases and J by 5 bases, with 10 bases of the junction left unmatched. Here the CDR3 reads CASSEGREGHVDTQYF. In DNA form, the CDR3 reads TGTGCCAGCAGTGAGGGACGGGAGGGCCATGTAGATACGCAGTATTTT.

Concerning this clone itself: One junction end disagrees with the germline gene, perhaps due to a read error. The chain joins TRBV15 to TRBJ1-2; 8 bases fit TRBD1. The CDR3 extends over 16 amino acids. Germline CDR1 is LNHNV and CDR2 is YYDKDF (reference sequence). The CDR3 region has the DNA TGTGCCACCAGCGGAGATCGGGCGACAGGGGACTATGGCTACACCTTC. It codes for CATSGDRATGDYGYTF.

V gene TRBV6-5 combines with J gene TRBJ2-7, with 9 positions matching TRBD2. Unmatched junction bases numbered 11, after V lost 6 bases and J lost 5 bases. The germline V gene has CDR1 MNHEY and CDR2 SVGAGI. The CDR3 runs to 15 residues. The CDR3 is CASRFSGSSGDEQYF. The DNA for the CDR3 is TGTGCCAGCAGGTTTAGCGGGAGCAGTGGGGACGAGCAGTACTTC.

This sequence joins TRBV28 and TRBJ2-7; the D is unclear. Trimming left V 5 bases short and J 6 bases short, with 11 bases between. The CDR3 is 12 amino acids. Germline assignment: CDR1 MDHEN and CDR2 SYDVKM. The DNA for the CDR3 is TGTGCCAGCAGTAGGTTGACACGCGAGCAGTACTTC. Residues: CASSRLTREQYF.

This rearrangement joins TRBV5-1 to TRBJ2-1; maybe TRBD2 (8 bases). The CDR3 runs to 17 residues. Germline V gene lookup returns CDR1 SGHRS and CDR2 YFSETQ. V was cut by 0 bases and J by 8 bases, with 21 bases left in between. CDR3 sequence reads: CASSLVSREGASDEQFF. The CDR3 bases are TGCGCCAGCAGCTTGGTTAGTCGGGAGGGGGCCAGCGATGAGCAGTTCTTC.

The chain links TRBV4-3 to TRBJ2-1, with 8 nucleotides matching TRBD1. The CDR3 sequence is 15 residues long. The germline CDR1 and CDR2 sequences are LGHNA and YSLEER. V lost 0 bases, J lost 5 bases, and 3 bases stayed unmatched. The CDR3 bases are TGCGCCAGCAGCCAAGATCGACAGGGGAACAATGAGCAGTTCTTC. It translates to CASSQDRQGNNEQFF.